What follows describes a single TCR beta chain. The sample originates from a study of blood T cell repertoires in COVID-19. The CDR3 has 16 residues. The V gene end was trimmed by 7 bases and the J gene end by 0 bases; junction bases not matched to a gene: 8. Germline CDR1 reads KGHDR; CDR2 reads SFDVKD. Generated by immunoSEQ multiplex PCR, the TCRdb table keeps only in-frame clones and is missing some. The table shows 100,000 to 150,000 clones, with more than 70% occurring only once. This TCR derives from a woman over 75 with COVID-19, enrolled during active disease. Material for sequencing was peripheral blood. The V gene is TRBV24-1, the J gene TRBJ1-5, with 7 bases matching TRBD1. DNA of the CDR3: TGTGCCACCAGCCACGGACAGGACTATAGCAATCAGCCCCAGCATTTT. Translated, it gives CATSHGQDYSNQPQHF.